Below are 10 T cell receptor beta chains sequenced from a single sample in a study of somatic mutations in cytotoxic T cells in rheumatoid arthritis. Sequencing was performed with immunoSEQ multiplex PCR; in TCRdb, only in-frame clones are kept and a portion is missing. The table records some 40,000 clones, more than 80% of them present only once. Specimen: CD8+ T cells sorted from blood. Receptors originate from a man aged 35 to 55 in good health.

The chain has TRBV4-3 and TRBJ2-5; possible D gene TRBD2, 5 bases. Trimming pared 1 base from V and 5 bases from J, leaving 8 bases between. Germline CDR1 LGHNA, CDR2 YSLEER. The CDR3 sequence is 13 residues long. The CDR3: CASSQVLGETQYF. The CDR3 DNA follows: TGCGCCAGCAGCCAAGTACTAGGGGAGACCCAGTACTTC.

The chain couples TRBV11-2 to TRBJ2-5, with D perhaps assigned TRBD1 or TRBD2 (7 bases each). The V and J ends lost 3 bases and 3 bases respectively, with 17 bases between them. The CDR3 extends over 16 amino acids. The germline V gene encodes CDR1 SGHAT and CDR2 FQNNGV. Here the CDR3 reads CASSFQLQGREETQYF. The CDR3 nucleotides are TGTGCCAGCAGCTTCCAATTACAGGGGAGGGAAGAGACCCAGTACTTC. Full variable domain (outside the CDR3, taken from reference TRBV11-2 and TRBJ2-5): EAGVAQSPRYKIIEKRQSVAFWCNPISGHATLYWYQQILGQGPKLLIQFQNNGVVDDSQLPKDRFSAERLKGVDSTLKIQPAKLEDSAVYLCASSFQLQGREETQYFGPGTRLLVL.

The genes are TRBV6-5 and TRBJ2-1; TRBD1 aligns across 12 bases. Germline CDR1 reads MNHEY; CDR2 reads SVGAGI. CDR3 length: 14 residues. Trimming at V came to 7 bases and at J to 10 bases, leaving 8 bases not matched to a gene. The CDR3 loop reads CASTPGQGAEEQFF. Written as DNA, the CDR3 is TGTGCCAGCACCCCGGGACAGGGGGCTGAAGAGCAGTTCTTC.

In regard to this clone: A junction boundary mismatches the germline segment, possibly from a read error. V is TRBV6-6 and J is TRBJ2-5; the D is unclear. The CDR3 consists of 13 residues. The germline CDR1 and CDR2 sequences are MNHNY and SVGAGI (reference sequence). CDR3: CASSYSGQEAQYF. CDR3 sequence (DNA): TGTGCCAGCAGTTACTCAGGGCAAGAGGCCCAGTACTTC.

J is TRBJ2-1 and V is TRBV19; no clear D gene. The V and J ends lost 6 bases and 0 bases respectively, with 12 bases between them. In germline, CDR1 is LNHDA, CDR2 SQIVND (reference sequence). There are 15 residues in the CDR3. The DNA of the CDR3 is TGTGCCAGTAGCCGATCCCTAGGCTCCTACAATGAGCAGTTCTTC. Translated, it gives CASSRSLGSYNEQFF.

The chain links TRBV14 to TRBJ2-7, with no clear D. V shed 1 base and J shed 2 bases, with 9 bases lying between them. This CDR3 comprises 14 residues. Germline loops: CDR1 SGHDN, CDR2 FVKESK. DNA of the CDR3: TGTGCCAGCAGCCAAGCTATGAATCCCTACGAGCAGTACTTC. It encodes CASSQAMNPYEQYF.

The gene calls are TRBV2 and TRBJ1-5; D may be TRBD1 (6 bases). The CDR3 length is 17 residues. Trimming removed 3 bases from V and 5 bases from J, with 20 bases in between. Germline CDR1 reads SNHLY; CDR2 reads FYNNEI. CDR3 DNA sequence: TGTGCCAGCAGTGAGGAGCCCGGGGGGGGGCCCGATCAGCCCCAGCATTTT. Residues: CASSEEPGGGPDQPQHF.

The V and J genes are TRBV19 and TRBJ1-2; 7 bases are shared with TRBD1. Germline V CDR1 and CDR2: LNHDA, SQIVND (reference sequence). Trimming at V came to 4 bases and at J to 2 bases, leaving 1 base not matched to a gene. There are 13 residues in the CDR3. Here the CDR3 DNA reads TGTGCCAGTAGTACCAGGGGGAACTATGGCTACACCTTC. Protein: CASSTRGNYGYTF.

V gene TRBV11-2 combines with J gene TRBJ2-5; D possibly matches TRBD1 or TRBD2 (6 bases each). Germline CDR1 reads SGHAT; CDR2 reads FQNNGV. The CDR3 runs 14 residues. Trimming left V 3 bases short and J 2 bases short, with 10 bases between. The CDR3: CASSFRGRQETQYF. CDR3 DNA: TGTGCCAGCAGCTTTAGGGGGAGGCAAGAGACCCAGTACTTC.

In this sample, this clone turned up once. In DNA form, the CDR3 reads TGTGCCAGCAGTTACTCGAGTGAGGAATGGTACTTC. This codes for CASSYSSEEWYF. This chain connects TRBV6-5 to TRBJ2-7; the D is unclear. Germline CDR1 is MNHEY and CDR2 is SVGAGI. This CDR3 region has 12 residues. V was trimmed by 0 bases and J by 12 bases, leaving 12 bases between them.